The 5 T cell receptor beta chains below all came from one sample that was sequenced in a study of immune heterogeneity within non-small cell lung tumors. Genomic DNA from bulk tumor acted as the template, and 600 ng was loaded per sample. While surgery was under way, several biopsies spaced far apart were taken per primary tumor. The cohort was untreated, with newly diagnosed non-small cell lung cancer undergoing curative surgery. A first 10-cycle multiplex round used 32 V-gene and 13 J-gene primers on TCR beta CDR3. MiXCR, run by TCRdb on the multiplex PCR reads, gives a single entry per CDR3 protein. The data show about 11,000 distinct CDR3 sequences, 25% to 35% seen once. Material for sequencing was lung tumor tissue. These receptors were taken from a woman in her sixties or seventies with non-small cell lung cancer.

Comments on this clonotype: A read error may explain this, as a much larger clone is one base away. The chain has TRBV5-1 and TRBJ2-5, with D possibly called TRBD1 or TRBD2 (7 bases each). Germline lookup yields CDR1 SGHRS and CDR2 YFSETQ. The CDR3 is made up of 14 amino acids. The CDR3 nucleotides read TGCTCCAGCAGGGGGGGGCTAGCTGGGGAGACCCAGTACTTC. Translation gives CSSRGGLAGETQYF.

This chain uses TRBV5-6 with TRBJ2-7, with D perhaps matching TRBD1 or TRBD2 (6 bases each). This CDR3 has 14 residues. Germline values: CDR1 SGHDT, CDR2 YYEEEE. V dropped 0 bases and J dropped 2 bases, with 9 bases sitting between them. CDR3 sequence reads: CASSLGGDTYEQYF. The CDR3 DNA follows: TGTGCCAGCAGCTTGGGGGGGGACACCTACGAGCAGTACTTC. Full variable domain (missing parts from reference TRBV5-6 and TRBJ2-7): DAGVTQSPTHLIKTRGQQVTLRCSPKSGHDTVSWYQQALGQGPQFIFQYYEEEERQRGNFPDRFSGHQFPNYSSELNVNALLLGDSALYLCASSLGGDTYEQYFGPGTRLTVT.

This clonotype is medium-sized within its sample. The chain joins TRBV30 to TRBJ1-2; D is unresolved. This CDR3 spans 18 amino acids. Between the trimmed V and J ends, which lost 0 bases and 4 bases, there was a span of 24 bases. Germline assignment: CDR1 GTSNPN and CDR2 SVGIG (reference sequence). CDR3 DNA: TGTGCCTGGAGTGTTAAAAGAGGTGGTGGGTTGTGGGGCTATGGCTACACCTTC. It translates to CAWSVKRGGGLWGYGYTF.

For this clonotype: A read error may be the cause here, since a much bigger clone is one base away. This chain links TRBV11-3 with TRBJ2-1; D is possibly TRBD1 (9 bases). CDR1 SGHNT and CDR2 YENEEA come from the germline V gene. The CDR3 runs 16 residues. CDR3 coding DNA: TGTGCCAGCAGCTCGGGGGGGACAGGGAGGCTCAATGAGCACTTCTTC. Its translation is CASSSGGTGRLNEHFF.

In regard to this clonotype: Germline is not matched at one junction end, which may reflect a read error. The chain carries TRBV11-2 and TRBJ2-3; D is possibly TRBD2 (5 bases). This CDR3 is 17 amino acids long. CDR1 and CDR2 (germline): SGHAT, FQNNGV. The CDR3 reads CTSSLVGLGGFTDTQYF. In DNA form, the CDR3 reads TGTACCAGCAGCTTAGTGGGTCTGGGCGGGTTCACAGATACGCAGTATTTT.